This T cell receptor beta chain was captured in a study of blood T cell repertoires in COVID-19. The overall study: Sites across the United States, Italy and Spain contributed samples from acute and convalescent COVID-19. Nucleic acid was either cDNA or gDNA, and it came from T cells, B-cell-depleted T cells, or PBMCs.

CDR3 size: 14 residues. V dropped 4 bases and J dropped 10 bases, with 19 bases sitting between them. CDR1 and CDR2 (germline): MGHRA, YSYEKL. In the authors' workflow: For nucleated cells, counts were estimated from reference gene primer amplification. Repertoires were generated with immunoSEQ multiplex PCR, while TCRdb's copy carries only in-frame clones and drops some. Clone size and the V and J calls come from that table; the DNA yielded D and trimming. Among under 350,000 clones listed, 65% to 90% were seen once. The receptor's source is a human donor in a cohort sampled during active COVID-19. The chain joins TRBV4-1 to TRBJ1-1; D is possibly TRBD1 (5 bases). The specimen sequenced was peripheral blood. Here the CDR3 DNA reads TGCGCCAGCAGCCTAACGGGACTCCAGCTGGGAGCTTTCTTT. Protein sequence: CASSLTGLQLGAFF.